These 15 T cell receptor beta chains were all obtained from the same sample, sequenced in a study of OX40 agonist ivuxolimab in advanced cancers. The repertoire was sequenced with immunoSEQ multiplex PCR; TCRdb's copy has only in-frame clones and lacks some. This repertoire shows 45,000 to 60,000 clones, about 86% found once; its top ten account for approximately 7%. This specimen was CD4+ or CD8+ T cells sorted from blood, taken in a trial of the OX40 agonist ivuxolimab. The receptors derive from an adult with an advanced solid tumor such as melanoma, head and neck, liver or kidney cancer.

The chain uses TRBV19 and TRBJ2-4, with 11 bases identical to TRBD1. V was clipped by 3 bases and J by 3 bases; unmatched bases: 4. The CDR3 runs to 16 residues. From germline, CDR1 is LNHDA and CDR2 SQIVND (reference sequence). The CDR3 sequence is CASSMGQGVGKNIQYF. In nucleotides, the CDR3 is TGTGCCAGTAGTATGGGACAGGGGGTCGGCAAAAACATTCAGTACTTC. The variable domain in full, completed from reference TRBV19 and TRBJ2-4, reads DGGITQSPKYLFRKEGQNVTLSCEQNLNHDAMYWYRQDPGQGLRLIYYSQIVNDFQKGDIAEGYSVSREKKESFPLTVTSAQKNPTAFYLCASSMGQGVGKNIQYFGAGTRLSVL.

This chain uses TRBV21-1 with TRBJ1-1. TRBV21-1 is a pseudogene locus. The CDR3 sequence is 12 residues long. In nucleotides, the CDR3 is TGTGCCAGCAGCAAAGGGGGTTTTGAAGCTTTCTTT. Translation gives CASSKGGFEAFF.

V usage is TRBV18 and J usage is TRBJ2-3; D is ambiguous. The length of the CDR3 is 13 residues. Germline V gene data show CDR1 as KGHSH and CDR2 as LQKENI. Trimming removed 4 bases at V and 6 bases at J, with 11 bases between. CDR3 loop: CASSQSTDDTQYF. CDR3 nucleotides: TGTGCCAGCTCACAGAGTACAGACGATACGCAGTATTTT.

The chain uses TRBV27 and TRBJ1-2; D unclear. V was clipped by 6 bases and J by 5 bases, with 13 bases between them. The CDR3 contains 13 residues. Germline CDR1 MNHEY, CDR2 SMNVEV (reference sequence). CDR3 in amino acids: CASRPPGIYGYTF. The DNA of the CDR3 is TGTGCCAGCAGGCCTCCGGGAATTTATGGCTACACCTTC.

The chain employs TRBV5-1 and TRBJ1-5; 7 bases agree with TRBD1. Germline V gene lookup returns CDR1 SGHRS and CDR2 YFSETQ. The CDR3 length is 15 residues. The V gene end was trimmed by 4 bases and the J gene end by 0 bases; junction bases not matched to a gene: 4. CDR3 nucleotide sequence: TGCGCCAGCAGCATAGGGACAGCTAGCAATCAGCCCCAGCATTTT. Its protein is CASSIGTASNQPQHF.

This clone was counted only a few times. The chain couples TRBV19 to TRBJ2-1; D may correspond to TRBD1 or TRBD2 (6 bases each). Germline CDR1 reads LNHDA; CDR2 reads SQIVND (reference sequence). The CDR3 contains 15 residues. Trimming removed 7 bases at V and 7 bases at J, with 20 bases between. The CDR3 spells CASNTIGGGWNEQFF. The CDR3 bases are TGTGCCAGTAATACCATAGGGGGAGGATGGAATGAGCAGTTCTTC.

The gene calls are TRBV7-9 and TRBJ1-1; TRBD1 aligns across 7 bases. CDR1 is SEHNR, CDR2 FQNEAQ, per germline (reference sequence). The ends lost 7 bases at V and 2 bases at J; junction bases unmatched: 7. The CDR3 runs to 14 residues. For the CDR3, the DNA is TGTGCCAGCATTACCGACAGGGCCAACACTGAAGCTTTCTTT. Its translation: CASITDRANTEAFF.

The rearrangement uses TRBV9 and TRBJ2-6, with D maybe TRBD1 (5 bases). The CDR3 is 15 residues long. Germline CDR1 and CDR2: SGDLS and YYNGEE. The V end lost 7 bases, the J end lost 0 bases, and 11 bases lay between the germline ends. CDR3 amino acids: CASLGHHSGANVLTF. CDR3 nucleotides: TGTGCCAGCCTTGGACACCACTCTGGGGCCAACGTCCTGACTTTC.

This chain links TRBV6-5 with TRBJ1-1; weak D call: TRBD1 (5 bases). The CDR3 covers 13 residues. CDR1 and CDR2 (germline): MNHEY, SVGAGI. Trimming cost V 5 bases and J 5 bases, with 12 bases left between them. CDR3 nucleotides: TGTGCCAGCAGTCGACAGAGGTATACTGAAGCTTTCTTT. Its protein product is CASSRQRYTEAFF.

This clone was recorded once. This rearrangement joins TRBV27 to TRBJ2-1; 9 bases line up with TRBD1. J gave up 6 bases and V 5 bases, and 5 bases lay outside the gene matches. CDR3 length: 14 residues. Looked up from germline, CDR1 is MNHEY and CDR2 is SMNVEV (reference sequence). The CDR3 spells CASSGTGRLNEQFF. The CDR3 DNA follows: TGTGCCAGCAGTGGGACAGGGCGACTCAATGAGCAGTTCTTC.

The CDR3 reads CASTPTGAYEQYF. CDR3 nucleotides: TGTGCCAGCACGCCGACTGGGGCCTACGAGCAGTACTTC. The rearrangement joins TRBV21-1 to TRBJ2-7. TRBV21-1 counts as a pseudogene. The CDR3 loop spans 13 amino acids.

The CDR3 loop is CASSIAGQNNSPLHF. The DNA of the CDR3 is TGTGCCAGTAGTATTGCGGGACAGAATAATTCACCCCTCCACTTT. This sequence joins TRBV19 and TRBJ1-6, with 7 bases matching TRBD1. V was pared by 3 bases and J by 5 bases, with 4 bases of the junction left unmatched. Germline CDR1 LNHDA, CDR2 SQIVND (reference sequence). CDR3 length: 15 residues. The full variable domain, its missing parts supplied by reference TRBV19 and TRBJ1-6, is DGGITQSPKYLFRKEGQNVTLSCEQNLNHDAMYWYRQDPGQGLRLIYYSQIVNDFQKGDIAEGYSVSREKKESFPLTVTSAQKNPTAFYLCASSIAGQNNSPLHFGNGTRLTVT.

This clone showed up just a few times. The chain has TRBV30 and TRBJ1-6; D perhaps matches TRBD1 (5 bases). The CDR3 runs 12 residues. Germline V gene lookup returns CDR1 GTSNPN and CDR2 SVGIG (reference sequence). The V gene lost 1 base and the J gene lost 14 bases, with 12 bases spanning the gap. Here the CDR3 reads CAWSGRQRTLHF. CDR3 DNA sequence: TGTGCCTGGAGTGGCCGACAGAGAACCCTCCACTTT.

This chain links TRBV5-1 with TRBJ2-5; TRBD2 agrees at 7 bases. Germline CDR1 SGHRS, CDR2 YFSETQ. With V trimmed by 3 bases and J by 4 bases, 6 bases remained unmatched. The CDR3 runs 14 residues. The CDR3 sequence: CASSSRGGAETQYF. Written as DNA, the CDR3 is TGCGCCAGCAGCTCCCGGGGAGGGGCAGAGACCCAGTACTTC.

The chain couples TRBV30 to TRBJ2-7; D remains ambiguous. Trimming removed 2 bases from V and 3 bases from J, with 5 bases in between. Germline CDR1 and CDR2: GTSNPN and SVGIG (reference sequence). This CDR3 has 11 amino acids. DNA of the CDR3: TGTGCCTGGAGTACCGACTACGAGCAGTACTTC. Protein: CAWSTDYEQYF.